This TCR beta chain derives from a study of human T cells and chemical hapten exposure (TCRdb year 2021). Background for the entire study: Libraries were combined into a pool for sequencing, and differences in TCR yield between samples came mainly from small differences in library volumes within the pool. This study followed changes in the peripheral blood TCR repertoire in vivo during primary and secondary sensitization of alopecia patients to the hapten diphenylcyclopropenone (DPC).

Library preparation attached unique molecular identifiers to individual cDNA molecules for quantitative, reproducible TCR counting. Both TCR alpha and TCR beta chains were sequenced from each blood RNA sample. Processing in the source paper ran as follows. The median number of TCRs per sample was 85,000 to 100,000, ranging from about 20,000 to 750,000. The Decombinator software suite was used to annotate the V, J and CDR3 of the TCR reads. Every sample was subsampled to the same number of TCRs (28,000) for the PS versus PT1 abundance plots. Expanded TCRs were defined as absent before sensitization and observed at least eight times at the 2-week time point. Starting from the raw public reads, TCRdb applied fastp trimming at Q25, assembled clones with MiXCR and retained in-frame beta chains. Each CDR3 protein gets just one entry, which takes the most common genes and DNA from the rows behind it. The V and J calls reflect TCRdb's pipeline rather than the authors' work. This sample gives 120,000 or so distinct CDR3 sequences in total; over 6.5% of them show up just once. The ten largest clonotypes hold about 1.4% of the sample.

Unfractionated whole blood was collected in Tempus Blood RNA tubes, and total RNA was extracted from that blood. As TCR sequencing controls, about five healthy volunteers were used, with blood taken at day 0, 2 weeks and 6 weeks. The paper as a whole reports these results and caveats: No change with DPC sensitization was found in the number of TCRs above 1 in 1000 frequency, and no evidence of global repertoire structure alterations was found. Repeated subsampling changed both the strength of the expansion versus patch-test correlation and the threshold at which the correlation became significant.

The CDR3 measures 16 amino acids from cysteine to phenylalanine. Only the CDR3 portion is preserved as DNA: 48 bases, with reading frame beginning at the first base. The germline ends are 13 bases apart after V is trimmed by 4 bases and J by 0 bases. The germline V gene supplies CDR1 SGHDN and CDR2 FVKESK. In this sample, this clonotype turned up a few times. Its antigen is unknown. The input lacks base qualities; no much larger clone sits a single base away. This TCR was sampled from a human donor in good health. Some clones in this sample may be carry-over from other donors' samples. Donor details come from another sample of the same person, matched by shared clones. The sequence links TRBV14 to TRBJ2-1, with the D segment possibly TRBD1 or TRBD2, each aligning over 5 bases. Sequencing was carried out using whole blood. This receptor carries the CDR3 CASSRRDRLSYNEQFF. The nucleotide sequence reads TGTGCCAGCAGCCGAAGGGACCGACTCTCCTACAATGAGCAGTTCTTC.